The sequence of this T cell receptor beta chain was determined in a study of sequential checkpoint blockade in melanoma. At the level of the study: Patients were randomized 1:1 to nivolumab-then-ipilimumab or ipilimumab-then-nivolumab first-line. After nivolumab or ipilimumab alone, approximately 22 patients had week-13 rebiopsies. General study points: In arm A, pretreatment tumor clonality was associated with response. Mutational load did not correlate with tumor T-cell fraction or clonality.

Clones were sequenced by immunoSEQ multiplex PCR, and TCRdb holds only the in-frame ones, with some missing. The repertoire includes 15,000 to 20,000 clones, over 60% of them detected once, and 4.8% sits in the top ten. Treatment described: randomized to nivolumab then ipilimumab (arm A) or the reverse (arm B). For this clone: Antigen: not known.

The CDR3 is made up of 17 amino acids. In germline, CDR1 is LGHNT, CDR2 FRNRAP. The receptor was isolated from a human donor with melanoma. The chain couples TRBV12-5 to TRBJ2-3, with 7 bases matching TRBD1. Specimen: tumor tissue (inferred from file names), collected from a patient given nivolumab and ipilimumab in sequence. CDR3 DNA: TGTGCCAGCACCTTAGGGAGAATGAGGGGGCCTACAGATACGCAGTATTTT. Its protein is CASTLGRMRGPTDTQYF.